The T cell receptor (beta chain) described here comes from a study of T cells in Graves' hyperthyroidism and ophthalmopathy. Patients were excluded for uncontrolled infection, other autoimmune disease, pregnancy or lactation. CDR3 size: 15 residues. With 0 bases removed from V and 3 bases from J, the gap between germline ends came to 12 bases. Per germline, CDR1 LGHNA and CDR2 YSLEER. This clonotype occurred a few times. Its cognate antigen is unknown. The source material, RNA transcripts, was used to amplify TCR beta CDR3 regions. The HTBI primer set was used in a first-round RT-PCR of the TCR CDR3. MiXCR, applied by TCRdb to the multiplex PCR reads, yields one record per CDR3 protein. The data show hundreds of thousands of distinct CDR3 sequences, 40% to 55% seen once. Study-level results: Researchers found most expanded thyroid clonotypes above 0.001 in blood as well. Ophthalmopathy got predicted by the model a median around six months before its onset. Ophthalmopathy stood apart from stable hyperthyroidism in a 13 V-J model.

Sequenced input: peripheral blood or thyroid tissue (not recorded which). The rearrangement links TRBV4-3 to TRBJ2-7, with a possible D match to TRBD1 (5 bases). This receptor was obtained from a woman aged 18 to 35 with Graves' hyperthyroidism. The CDR3 region has the DNA TGCGCCAGCAGCCAAGAGTCCAGGGCAGACTACGAGCAGTACTTC. Protein product: CASSQESRADYEQYF.